This T cell receptor (beta chain) is drawn from a study of cytomegalovirus exposure and HLA in healthy donors. 60 Vbeta and 13 Jbeta primers were used in PCR. TCRdb's table, derived via immunoSEQ multiplex PCR, lists solely in-frame clones and lacks some. The sample totals around 140,000 clones. In germline, CDR1 is KGHSH, CDR2 LQKENI. This CDR3 region has 13 residues. V was clipped by 1 base and J by 6 bases, with 10 bases between them. The V call is TRBV18, the J call TRBJ2-7; D not certain. The sequence was obtained from a male donor in good health and CMV-seronegative. Sequencing was performed on PBMCs. In DNA, the CDR3 is TGTGCCAGCTCACCACGCGAAACGAGCGAGCAGTACTTC. Translated: CASSPRETSEQYF. Filled out from reference TRBV18 and TRBJ2-7, the complete variable domain reads NAGVMQNPRHLVRRRGQEARLRCSPMKGHSHVYWYRQLPEEGLKFMVYLQKENIIDESGMPKERFSAEFPKEGPSILRIQQVVRGDSAAYFCASSPRETSEQYFGPGTRLTVT.